This TCR beta chain originates from a study of human T cells and chemical hapten exposure. About the study: Researchers reported sensitizing a roughly 2 cm by roughly 2 cm upper inner arm skin site with 2% DPC. Findings and limits, study-wide: Controls formed significantly fewer large CDR3 similarity clusters than expanded TCRs did.

As to time point: pre-sensitization, week 0. The treatment denotes: therapeutic diphenylcyclopropenone sensitization with weekly scalp DPC. Sample donors consisted of patients with alopecia, aged 18 to 70 years, who were suitable for DPC. The sample holds a few counts of this clonotype. Its antigen is unidentified. From the RACE reads, TCRdb called clonotypes with MiXCR, one entry per CDR3 protein. Counted here are some 400,000 distinct CDR3 sequences, roughly 5% occurring once; the ten biggest clones make up 2.6%. The CDR3 runs to 12 residues. Germline V gene lookup returns CDR1 PRHDT and CDR2 FYEKMQ (reference sequence). With 8 bases removed from V and 1 base from J, the gap between germline ends came to 7 bases.

The V gene is TRBV13, the J gene TRBJ2-3; D gene uncertain. The clonotype originates from a woman between 50 and 59 years old with alopecia areata. Some clones in this sample may be carry-over from other donors' samples. This sample comprised whole blood, obtained in connection with sensitization to the hapten diphenylcyclopropenone (DPC). DNA of the CDR3: TGTGCCAGCGGATTGGGCACAGATACGCAGTATTTT. Its protein product is CASGLGTDTQYF.